This note documents a single T cell receptor beta chain sequence. Its antigen remains unidentified. The donors were adults (healthy and HIV-negative) with no recent acute infections or vaccinations. The record originates from a study of shared clonotypes between healthy human individuals. The V and J ends lost 4 bases and 8 bases, in that order; junction bases with no gene match: 12. CDR1 GTSNPN and CDR2 SVGIG come from the germline V gene (reference sequence). The CDR3 consists of 15 residues. Sequencing used immunoSEQ multiplex PCR; TCRdb keeps in-frame clones, though not all of them. The sample carries more than 1.2 million clones, roughly 98.5% recorded once. Study-wide results and limits: In general, naive subsets displayed greater estimated richness than memory subsets did.

Specimen: naive CD4+ T cells sorted from blood. Described subset: CD45RA+ positively selected. J is TRBJ2-1 and V is TRBV30; 9 nucleotides agree with TRBD2. The source of this sequence is a man aged 25-40 years in good health. Written as DNA, the CDR3 is TGTGCCTGGACGCTAATAGCGGGAGTCCCGGATGAGCAGTTCTTC. Protein product: CAWTLIAGVPDEQFF.